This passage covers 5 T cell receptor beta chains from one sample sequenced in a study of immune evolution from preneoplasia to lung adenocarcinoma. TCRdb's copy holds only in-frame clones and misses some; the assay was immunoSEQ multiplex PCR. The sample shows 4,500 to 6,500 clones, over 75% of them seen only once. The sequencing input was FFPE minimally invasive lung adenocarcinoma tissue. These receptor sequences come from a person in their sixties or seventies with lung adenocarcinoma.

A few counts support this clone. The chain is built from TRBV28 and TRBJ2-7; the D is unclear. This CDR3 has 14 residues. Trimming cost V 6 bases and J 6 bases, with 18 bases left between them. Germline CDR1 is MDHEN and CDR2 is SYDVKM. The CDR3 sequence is CASRPQLPRPEQYF. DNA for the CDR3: TGTGCCAGCAGACCCCAACTCCCCCGGCCCGAGCAGTACTTC.

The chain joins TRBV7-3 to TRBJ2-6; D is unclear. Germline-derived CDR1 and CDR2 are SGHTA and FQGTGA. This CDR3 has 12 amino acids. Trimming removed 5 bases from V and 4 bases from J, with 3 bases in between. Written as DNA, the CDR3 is TGTGCCAGCAGCGGGGGGGCCAACGTCCTGACTTTC. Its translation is CASSGGANVLTF.

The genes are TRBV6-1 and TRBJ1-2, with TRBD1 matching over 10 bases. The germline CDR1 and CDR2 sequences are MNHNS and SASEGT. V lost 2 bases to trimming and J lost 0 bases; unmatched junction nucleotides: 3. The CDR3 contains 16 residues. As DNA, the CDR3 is TGTGCCAGCAGTGAAACCGGGACAGGGGCTAACTATGGCTACACCTTC. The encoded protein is CASSETGTGANYGYTF.

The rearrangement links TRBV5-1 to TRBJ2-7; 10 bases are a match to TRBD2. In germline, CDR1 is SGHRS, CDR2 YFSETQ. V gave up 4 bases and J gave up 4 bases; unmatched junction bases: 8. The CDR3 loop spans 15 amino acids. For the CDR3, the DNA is TGCGCCAGCAGCAAACGGCTAGCGGGAGTTTACGAGCAGTACTTC. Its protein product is CASSKRLAGVYEQYF.

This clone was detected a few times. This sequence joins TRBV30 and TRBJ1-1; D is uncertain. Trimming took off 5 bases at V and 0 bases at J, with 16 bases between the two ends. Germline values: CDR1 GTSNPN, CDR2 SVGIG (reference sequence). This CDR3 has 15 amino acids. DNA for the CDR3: TGTGCCTGGGGCCGGGCCCGCGGTATGAACACTGAAGCTTTCTTT. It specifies CAWGRARGMNTEAFF.